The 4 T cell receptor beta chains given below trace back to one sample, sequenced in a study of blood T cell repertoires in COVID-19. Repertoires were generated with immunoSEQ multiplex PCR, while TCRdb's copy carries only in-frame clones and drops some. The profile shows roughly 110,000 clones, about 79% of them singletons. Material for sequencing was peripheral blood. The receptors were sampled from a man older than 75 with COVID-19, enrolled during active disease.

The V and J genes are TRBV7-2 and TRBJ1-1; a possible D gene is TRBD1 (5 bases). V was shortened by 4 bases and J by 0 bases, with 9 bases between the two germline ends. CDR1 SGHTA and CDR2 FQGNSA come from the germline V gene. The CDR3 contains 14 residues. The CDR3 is CASSSQTVNTEAFF. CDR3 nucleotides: TGTGCCAGCAGCTCACAGACAGTGAACACTGAAGCTTTCTTT.

The chain's CDR3 is CASSQAANHYEQYF. CDR3 sequence (DNA): TGTGCCAGCAGTCAAGCAGCGAATCACTACGAGCAGTACTTC. This chain links TRBV28 with TRBJ2-7; D is unclear. V lost 5 bases, J lost 3 bases, and 14 bases lay in between. The CDR3 is 14 amino acids. Germline CDR1 and CDR2: MDHEN and SYDVKM.

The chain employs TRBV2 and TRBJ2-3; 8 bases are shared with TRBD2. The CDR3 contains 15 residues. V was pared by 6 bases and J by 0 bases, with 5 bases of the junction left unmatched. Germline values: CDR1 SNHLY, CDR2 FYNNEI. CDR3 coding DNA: TGTGCCAGCAGGGGAGGCGGGAGGAGCACAGATACGCAGTATTTT. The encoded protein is CASRGGGRSTDTQYF.

Here the CDR3 reads CASSLGTGGSATNEKLFF. In DNA, the CDR3 is TGTGCCAGCAGCTTAGGGACAGGGGGCTCTGCAACTAATGAAAAACTGTTTTTT. The gene calls are TRBV7-6 and TRBJ1-4; TRBD1 matches 11 bases. In germline, CDR1 is SGHVS, CDR2 FNYEAQ. The CDR3 is 18 residues long. V trimming: 1 base; J trimming: 0 bases; junction bases outside the gene matches: 4. The full variable domain, in which reference TRBV7-6 and TRBJ1-4 provide the parts outside the CDR3, is GAGVSQSPRYKVTKRGQDVALRCDPISGHVSLYWYRQALGQGPEFLTYFNYEAQQDKSGLPNDRFSAERPEGSISTLTIQRTEQRDSAMYRCASSLGTGGSATNEKLFFGSGTQLSVL.